The T cell receptor beta chain described here comes from a study of blood T cell repertoires in COVID-19. The repertoire was sequenced with immunoSEQ multiplex PCR; TCRdb's copy has only in-frame clones and lacks some. The sample shows about 36,000 clones, 85% of them seen only once. CDR3 length: 16 amino acids. This chain uses TRBV12-2 with TRBJ1-5. TRBV12-2 is flagged as a pseudogene. Sequencing was done on a sample of peripheral blood. The TCR sequence derives from a human donor in a cohort sampled during active COVID-19. CDR3 DNA: TGTGCAAGTCGCTTAATTAAGGAGGGTTTCGATCAGCCCCAGCATTTT. Protein: CASRLIKEGFDQPQHF.